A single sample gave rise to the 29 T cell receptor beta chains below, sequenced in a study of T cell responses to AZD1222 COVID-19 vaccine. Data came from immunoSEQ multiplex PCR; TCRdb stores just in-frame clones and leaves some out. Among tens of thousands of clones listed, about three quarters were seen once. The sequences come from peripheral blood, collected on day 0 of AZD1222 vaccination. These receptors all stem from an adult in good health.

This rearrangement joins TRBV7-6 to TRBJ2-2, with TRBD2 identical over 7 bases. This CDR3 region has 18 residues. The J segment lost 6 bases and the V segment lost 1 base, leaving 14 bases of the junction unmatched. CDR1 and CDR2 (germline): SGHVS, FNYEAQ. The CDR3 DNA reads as TGTGCCAGCAGCTTAGACCGACTAGCCCATCTGGCACCCGGGGAGCTGTTTTTT. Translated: CASSLDRLAHLAPGELFF.

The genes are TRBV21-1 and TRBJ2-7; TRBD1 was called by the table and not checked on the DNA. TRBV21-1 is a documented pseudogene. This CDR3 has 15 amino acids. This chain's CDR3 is CASSAGQGKLCEQYF. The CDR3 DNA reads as TGTGCCAGCAGTGCCGGACAAGGGAAATTATGCGAGCAGTACTTC.

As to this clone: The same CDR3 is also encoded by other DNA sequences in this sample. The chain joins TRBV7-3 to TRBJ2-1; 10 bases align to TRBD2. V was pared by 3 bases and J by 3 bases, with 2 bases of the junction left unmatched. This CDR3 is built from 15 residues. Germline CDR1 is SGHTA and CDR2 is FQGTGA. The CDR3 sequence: CASSFLAGDYNEQFF. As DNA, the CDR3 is TGTGCCAGCAGCTTTCTAGCGGGAGACTACAATGAGCAGTTCTTC. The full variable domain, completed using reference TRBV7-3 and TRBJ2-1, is GAGVSQTPSNKVTEKGKYVELRCDPISGHTALYWYRQSLGQGPEFLIYFQGTGAADDSGLPNDRFFAVRPEGSVSTLKIQRTERGDSAVYLCASSFLAGDYNEQFFGPGTRLTVL.

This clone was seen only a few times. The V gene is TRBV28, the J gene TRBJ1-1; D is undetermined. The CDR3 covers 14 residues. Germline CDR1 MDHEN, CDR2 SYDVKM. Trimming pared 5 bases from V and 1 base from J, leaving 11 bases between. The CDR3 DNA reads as TGTGCCAGCAGTCCCTTACCCCCGAACACTGAAGCTTTCTTT. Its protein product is CASSPLPPNTEAFF.

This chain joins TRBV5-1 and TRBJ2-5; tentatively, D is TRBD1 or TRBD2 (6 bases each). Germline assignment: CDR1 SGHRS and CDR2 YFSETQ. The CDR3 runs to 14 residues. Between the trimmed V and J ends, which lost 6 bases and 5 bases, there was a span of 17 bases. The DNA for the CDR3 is TGCGCCAGCACCCTTTTGGGGGGCGGGGAGACCCAGTACTTC. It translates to CASTLLGGGETQYF. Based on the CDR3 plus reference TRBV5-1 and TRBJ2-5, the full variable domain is KAGVTQTPRYLIKTRGQQVTLSCSPISGHRSVSWYQQTPGQGLQFLFEYFSETQRNKGNFPGRFSGRQFSNSRSEMNVSTLELGDSALYLCASTLLGGGETQYFGPGTRLLVL.

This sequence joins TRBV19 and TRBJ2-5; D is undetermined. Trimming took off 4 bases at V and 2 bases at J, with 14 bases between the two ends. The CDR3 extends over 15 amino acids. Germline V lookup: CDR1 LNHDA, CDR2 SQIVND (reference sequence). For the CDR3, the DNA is TGTGCCAGTAGTAGATTTTCGGCAACACAAGAGACCCAGTACTTC. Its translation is CASSRFSATQETQYF.

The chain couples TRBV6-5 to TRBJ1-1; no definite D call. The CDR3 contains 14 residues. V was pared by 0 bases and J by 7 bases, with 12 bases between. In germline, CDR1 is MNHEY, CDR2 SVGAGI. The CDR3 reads CASSYSNLGFEAFF. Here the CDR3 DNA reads TGTGCCAGCAGTTACTCGAATTTAGGGTTTGAAGCTTTCTTT.

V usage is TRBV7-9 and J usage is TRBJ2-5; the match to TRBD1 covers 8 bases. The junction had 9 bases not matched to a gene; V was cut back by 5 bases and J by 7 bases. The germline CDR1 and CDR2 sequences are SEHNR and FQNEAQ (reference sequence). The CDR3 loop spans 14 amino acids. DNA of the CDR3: TGTGCCAGCAGCCCTCCCAGGGGGCTAGGGACCCAGTACTTC. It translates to CASSPPRGLGTQYF.

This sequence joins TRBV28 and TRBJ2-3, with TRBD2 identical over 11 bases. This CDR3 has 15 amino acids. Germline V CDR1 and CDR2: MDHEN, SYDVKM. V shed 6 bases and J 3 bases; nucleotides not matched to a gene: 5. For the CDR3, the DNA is TGTGCCAGCAGCACTAGCGGGAGAGGGACAGATACGCAGTATTTT. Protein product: CASSTSGRGTDTQYF.

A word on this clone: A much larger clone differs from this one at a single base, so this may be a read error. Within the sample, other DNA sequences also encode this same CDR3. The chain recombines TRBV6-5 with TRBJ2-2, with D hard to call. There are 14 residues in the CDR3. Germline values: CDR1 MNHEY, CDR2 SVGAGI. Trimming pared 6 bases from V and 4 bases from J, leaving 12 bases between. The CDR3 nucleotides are TGTGCCAGCAGACCACGACGAAGCACCGGGGAGCTGTTTTTT. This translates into CASRPRRSTGELFF.

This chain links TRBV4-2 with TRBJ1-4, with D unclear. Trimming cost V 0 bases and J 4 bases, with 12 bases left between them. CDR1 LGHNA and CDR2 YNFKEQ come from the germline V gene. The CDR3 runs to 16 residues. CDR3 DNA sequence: TGTGCCAGCAGCCAAGAAGGTAAAGGCTATAATGAAAAACTGTTTTTT. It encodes CASSQEGKGYNEKLFF.

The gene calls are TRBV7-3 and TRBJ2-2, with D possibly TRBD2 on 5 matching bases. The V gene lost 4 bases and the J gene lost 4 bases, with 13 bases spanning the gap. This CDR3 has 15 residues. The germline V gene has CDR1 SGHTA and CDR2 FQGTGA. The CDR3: CASSSQTAGTGELFF. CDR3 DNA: TGTGCCAGCAGCTCACAGACCGCGGGCACCGGGGAGCTGTTTTTT. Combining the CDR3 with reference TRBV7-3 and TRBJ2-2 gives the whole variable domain GAGVSQTPSNKVTEKGKYVELRCDPISGHTALYWYRQSLGQGPEFLIYFQGTGAADDSGLPNDRFFAVRPEGSVSTLKIQRTERGDSAVYLCASSSQTAGTGELFFGEGSRLTVL.

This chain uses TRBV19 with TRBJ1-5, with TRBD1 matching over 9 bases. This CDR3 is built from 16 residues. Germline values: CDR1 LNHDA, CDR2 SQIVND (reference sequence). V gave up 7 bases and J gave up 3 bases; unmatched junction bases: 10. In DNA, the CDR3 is TGTGCCAGTACCCCAGGGACAGGGAGGGACAATCAGCCCCAGCATTTT. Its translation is CASTPGTGRDNQPQHF. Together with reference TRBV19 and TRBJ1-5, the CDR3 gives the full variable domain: DGGITQSPKYLFRKEGQNVTLSCEQNLNHDAMYWYRQDPGQGLRLIYYSQIVNDFQKGDIAEGYSVSREKKESFPLTVTSAQKNPTAFYLCASTPGTGRDNQPQHFGDGTRLSIL.

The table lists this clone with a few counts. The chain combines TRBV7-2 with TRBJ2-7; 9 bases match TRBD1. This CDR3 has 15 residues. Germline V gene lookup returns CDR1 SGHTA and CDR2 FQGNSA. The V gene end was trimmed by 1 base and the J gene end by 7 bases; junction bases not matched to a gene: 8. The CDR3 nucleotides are TGTGCCAGCAGCTTAGAATGGACAGGGGCTAGAGAGCAGTACTTC. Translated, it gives CASSLEWTGAREQYF.

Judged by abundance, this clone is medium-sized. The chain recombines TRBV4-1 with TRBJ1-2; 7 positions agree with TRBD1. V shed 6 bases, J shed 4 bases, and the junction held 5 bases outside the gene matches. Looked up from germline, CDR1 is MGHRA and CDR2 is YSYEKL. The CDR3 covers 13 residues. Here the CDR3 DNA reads TGCGCCAGCAGGCGACAGGGCCCCTATGGCTACACCTTC. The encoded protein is CASRRQGPYGYTF.

DNA for the CDR3: TGCGCCAGCAGGTATGGGGAAAATTCACCCCTCCACTTT. It yields the protein CASRYGENSPLHF. The V gene is TRBV10-1, the J gene TRBJ1-6; unclear D gene. Germline-derived CDR1 and CDR2 are WNHNN and SYGVQD (reference sequence). V shed 6 bases and J shed 7 bases, with 10 bases lying between them. The CDR3 has 13 residues.

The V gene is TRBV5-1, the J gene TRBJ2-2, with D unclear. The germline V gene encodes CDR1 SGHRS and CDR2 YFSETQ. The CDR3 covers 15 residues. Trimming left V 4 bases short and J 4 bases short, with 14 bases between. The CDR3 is CASSMLRFGTGELFF. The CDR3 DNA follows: TGCGCCAGCAGCATGTTGCGTTTCGGCACCGGGGAGCTGTTTTTT.

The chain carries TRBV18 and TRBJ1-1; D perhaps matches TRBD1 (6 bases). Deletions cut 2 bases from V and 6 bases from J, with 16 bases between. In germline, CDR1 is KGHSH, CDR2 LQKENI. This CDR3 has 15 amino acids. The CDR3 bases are TGTGCCAGCTCACCAAACAGCGGGGGGGGCGCTGAAGCTTTCTTT. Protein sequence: CASSPNSGGGAEAFF.

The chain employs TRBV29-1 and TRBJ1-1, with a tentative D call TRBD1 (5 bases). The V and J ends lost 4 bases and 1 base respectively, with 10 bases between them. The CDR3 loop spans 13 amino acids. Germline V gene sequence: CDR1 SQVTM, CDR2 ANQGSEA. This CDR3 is CSVGRDGNTEAFF. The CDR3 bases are TGCAGCGTTGGCCGGGACGGGAACACTGAAGCTTTCTTT.

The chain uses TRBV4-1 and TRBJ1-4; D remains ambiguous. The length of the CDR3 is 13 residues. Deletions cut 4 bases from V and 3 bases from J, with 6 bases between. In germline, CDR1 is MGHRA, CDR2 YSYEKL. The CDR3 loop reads CASSLQSNEKLFF. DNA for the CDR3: TGCGCCAGCAGCCTACAGTCTAATGAAAAACTGTTTTTT.

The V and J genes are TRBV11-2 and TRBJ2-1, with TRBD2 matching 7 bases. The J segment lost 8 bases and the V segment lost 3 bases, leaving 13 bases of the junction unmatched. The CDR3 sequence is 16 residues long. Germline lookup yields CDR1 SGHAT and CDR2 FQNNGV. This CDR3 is CASSFVTGTIFYEQFF. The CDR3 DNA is TGTGCCAGCAGCTTCGTAACCGGGACTATCTTCTATGAGCAGTTCTTC. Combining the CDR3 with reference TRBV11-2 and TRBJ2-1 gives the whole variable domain EAGVAQSPRYKIIEKRQSVAFWCNPISGHATLYWYQQILGQGPKLLIQFQNNGVVDDSQLPKDRFSAERLKGVDSTLKIQPAKLEDSAVYLCASSFVTGTIFYEQFFGPGTRLTVL.

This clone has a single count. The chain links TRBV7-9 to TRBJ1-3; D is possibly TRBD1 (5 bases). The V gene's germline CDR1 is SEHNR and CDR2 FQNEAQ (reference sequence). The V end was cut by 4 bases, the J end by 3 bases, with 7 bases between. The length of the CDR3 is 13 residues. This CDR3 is CASSSGYGNTIYF. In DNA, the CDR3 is TGTGCCAGCAGCTCAGGGTATGGAAACACCATATATTTT.

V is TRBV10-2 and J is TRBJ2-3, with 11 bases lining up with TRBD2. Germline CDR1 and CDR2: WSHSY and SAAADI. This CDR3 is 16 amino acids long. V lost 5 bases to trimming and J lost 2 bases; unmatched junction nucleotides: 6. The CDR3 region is CASSLTSGGFTDTQYF. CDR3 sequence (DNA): TGCGCCAGCAGTCTAACTAGCGGGGGTTTCACAGATACGCAGTATTTT.

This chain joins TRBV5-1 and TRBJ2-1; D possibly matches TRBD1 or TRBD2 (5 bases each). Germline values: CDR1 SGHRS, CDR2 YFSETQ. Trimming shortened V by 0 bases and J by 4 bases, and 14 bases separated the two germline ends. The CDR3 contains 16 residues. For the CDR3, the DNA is TGCGCCAGCAGCTTGGCCCGGGGCAGGATGTACAATGAGCAGTTCTTC. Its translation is CASSLARGRMYNEQFF.

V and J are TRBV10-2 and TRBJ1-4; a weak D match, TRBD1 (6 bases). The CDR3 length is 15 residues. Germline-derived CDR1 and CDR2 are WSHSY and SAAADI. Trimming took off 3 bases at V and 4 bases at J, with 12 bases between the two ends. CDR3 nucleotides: TGCGCCAGCAGTGAACAGGGAGGGGGTAATGAAAAACTGTTTTTT. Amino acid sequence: CASSEQGGGNEKLFF.

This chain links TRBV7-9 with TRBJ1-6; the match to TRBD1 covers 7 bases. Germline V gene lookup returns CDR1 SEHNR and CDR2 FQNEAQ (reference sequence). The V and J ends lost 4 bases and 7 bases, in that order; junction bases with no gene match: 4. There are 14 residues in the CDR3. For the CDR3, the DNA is TGTGCCAGCAGCTCACAGGGGAGCAATTCACCCCTCCACTTT. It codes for CASSSQGSNSPLHF.

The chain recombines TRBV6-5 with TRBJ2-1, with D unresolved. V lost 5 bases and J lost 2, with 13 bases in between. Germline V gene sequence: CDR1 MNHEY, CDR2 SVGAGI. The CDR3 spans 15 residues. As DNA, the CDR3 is TGTGCCAGCAGTCTTCGTCGGACGGCCTACAATGAGCAGTTCTTC. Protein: CASSLRRTAYNEQFF.

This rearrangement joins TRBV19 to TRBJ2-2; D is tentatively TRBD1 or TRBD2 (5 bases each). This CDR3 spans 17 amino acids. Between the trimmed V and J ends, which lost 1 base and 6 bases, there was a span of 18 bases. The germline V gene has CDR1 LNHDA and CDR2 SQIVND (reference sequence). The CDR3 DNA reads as TGTGCCAGTAGTATAGCCCGCATGGGGGTAGGGGCCGGGGAGCTGTTTTTT. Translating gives CASSIARMGVGAGELFF.

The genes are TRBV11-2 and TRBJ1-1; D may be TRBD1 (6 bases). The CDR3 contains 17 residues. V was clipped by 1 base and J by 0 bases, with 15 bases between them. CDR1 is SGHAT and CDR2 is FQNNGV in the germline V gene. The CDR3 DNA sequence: TGTGCCAGCAGCTTAGCCGGGGCAGGGGCCCTGAACACTGAAGCTTTCTTT. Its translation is CASSLAGAGALNTEAFF.